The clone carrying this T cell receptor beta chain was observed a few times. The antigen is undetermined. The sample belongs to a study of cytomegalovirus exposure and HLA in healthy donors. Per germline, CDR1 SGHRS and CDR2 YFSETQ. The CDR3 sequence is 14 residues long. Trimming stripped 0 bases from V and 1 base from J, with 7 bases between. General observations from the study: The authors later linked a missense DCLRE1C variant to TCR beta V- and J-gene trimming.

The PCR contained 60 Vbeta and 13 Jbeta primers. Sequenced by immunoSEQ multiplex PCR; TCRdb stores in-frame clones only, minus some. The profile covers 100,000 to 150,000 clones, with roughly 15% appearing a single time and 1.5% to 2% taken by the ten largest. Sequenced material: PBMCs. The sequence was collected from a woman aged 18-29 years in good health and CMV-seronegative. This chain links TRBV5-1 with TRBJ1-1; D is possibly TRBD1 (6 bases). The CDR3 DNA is TGCGCCAGCAGCTTGGGGGGGCAGAACACTGAAGCTTTCTTT. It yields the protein CASSLGGQNTEAFF.